This T cell receptor beta chain was sequenced during a study of T cells in Graves' hyperthyroidism and ophthalmopathy. V lost 3 bases and J 9 bases, leaving 21 bases between the germline ends. The CDR3 is 17 residues long. Study observations and caveats: A model built on 13 V-J features separated ophthalmopathy from stable hyperthyroidism.

Comment on this clonotype: Its target is unknown.

Patients between 18 and 65 years old had hyperthyroidism, newly diagnosed and lasting under 2 months. Those patients with uncontrolled infection, other autoimmune disease, pregnancy or lactation were excluded. Diagnoses rested on clinical symptoms, serum thyroxine and TRAb, thyroid ultrasound and orbital computed tomography. Amplification of TCR beta CDR3 regions was performed using RNA transcripts as template. During a first-round RT-PCR of the TCR CDR3, the HTBI primer set was used. MiXCR, run by TCRdb on the multiplex PCR reads, gives a single entry per CDR3 protein. Of 600,000 or so distinct CDR3 sequences listed, 46% were seen once; the top ten hold nearly 8.5%.

The sample was peripheral blood or thyroid tissue (not recorded which). The clonotype originates from a young woman with Graves' hyperthyroidism. The V and J genes are TRBV12-3 or TRBV12-4 and TRBJ1-6; D uncertain. The CDR3 is CASSFGQATTNPSPLHF. CDR3 nucleotide sequence: TGTGCCAGCAGTTTTGGGCAGGCGACGACCAACCCTTCACCCCTCCACTTT.